This T cell receptor beta chain stems from a study of CD8 T cells in Susac syndrome. Study-wide results and caveats: Susac CD8+ clonal expansion peaked in TEMRA cells and active patients.

Remarks on this clonotype: The antigen remains undetermined.

RNA amounts of roughly 0.45 to 1 ug underwent reverse transcription with random hexamers. TCRdb called the immunoSEQ multiplex PCR reads again in MiXCR, with one record for every CDR3 protein. In the table there are approximately 54,000 distinct CDR3 sequences, roughly 94% of which are singletons. CDR3 length: 13 amino acids. CDR1 is MDHEN, CDR2 SYDVKM, per germline. Deletions cut 5 bases from V and 2 bases from J, with 10 bases between. The sample taken for sequencing was CD8+ T cells from PBMCs. The rearrangement joins TRBV28 to TRBJ2-7; D is unclear. The clonotype originates from a human donor with Susac syndrome. This chain's CDR3 is CASSRGRTYEQYF. CDR3 in DNA: TGTGCCAGCAGTCGTGGACGGACCTACGAGCAGTACTTC.